This is a list of T cell receptor beta chains from one sample in a study of T cell repertoires in cytomegalovirus infection. MiXCR, run by TCRdb on the reads, gives a single entry per CDR3 protein. The data hold 250,000 or so distinct CDR3 sequences, with over 15% observed a single time. The sequenced sample consisted of CD8+ T cells from PBMCs. The origin of the receptors is a human donor in good health (CMV status not recorded). Some clones in this sample may be carry-over from other donors' samples. Both conserved end residues are trimmed from each CDR3. Size values are once, few and many counts, or a class for expanded clones, and some rows have none.

v_call	cdr3_length	clone_size	cdr3_aa
TRBV7-2	12	many	ASSLGDNTDTQY
TRBV7-2	13	.	ASSLGFQLQETQY
TRBV4-2	17	few	ASSQDGTFFTGSDEKLF
TRBV23-1	13	few	ASGSSARQGTEAF
TRBV7-9	15	few	ASSLSPFRAGANVLT
TRBV20-1	9	.	SARFIHEQY
TRBV10-3	9	.	AISQSYEQY
TRBV20-1	12	.	SAPGATTRYEQY
TRBV10-3	14	many	AISRTQNGPTGELF
TRBV5-4	12	few	ASSRDRGHNEQF
TRBV4-1	14	.	ASSQDVASRYNEQF
TRBV28	10	many	ASSLFGAEAF
TRBV13	12	many	ASSLVSSRETQY
TRBV4-1	14	few	ASSQGEGAGNQPQH
TRBV2	11	few	ASNPGLNTEAF
TRBV20-1	13	.	SARSRDMSSYEQY
TRBV27	16	many	ASSPAGSQPTTYNEQF
TRBV27	13	many	ASSLQSGFFTEAF
TRBV7-9	10	few	ASSPQGDTQY
TRBV6-2/TRBV6-3	14	many	ASSKGTEGRSQPQH
TRBV7-6	13	many	ASLPRVGEVNEQF
TRBV15	13	.	ATSGWDRAIDGYT
TRBV7-2	14	many	ASSPGGGRSDTEAF
TRBV20-1	14	.	SARGTGTNKYYGYT
TRBV2	12	few	ASRARQNTGELF
TRBV28	14	few	ASRTWRDGAPGEAF
TRBV7-9	10	.	ASSLLIGELF
TRBV7-2	15	medium-sized	ASSLGQGVYVAETQY
TRBV27	16	few	ASSRLSQGRSNTGELF
TRBV7-8	14	many	ASSLEPWDRNYEQY
TRBV7-8	13	large	ASSLESGVNSPLH
TRBV19	10	many	ASSIAGNEQY
TRBV27	13	few	ASSLSGRHTDTQY
TRBV29-1	18	.	SVEDPKSPRVHESYNEQF
TRBV4-3	13	.	ASSQDPSTSQPQH
TRBV25-1	14	.	ASSGNLTDGNYGYT
TRBV7-4	14	many	ASSHRRRGVPYGYT
TRBV7-6	15	many	ASSLYGGTGMFTEAF
TRBV11-2	13	.	ASSLGRGRTYEQY
TRBV28	19	many	ASSLSRRLSRGVYSNQPQH
TRBV6-6	11	many	ASSYLGGYEQY
TRBV6-2/TRBV6-3	11	many	ASNRQGTTEAF
TRBV7-2	15	many	ASSLYQLAGGAGELF
TRBV7-9	14	many	ASSSALATFSYEQY
TRBV12-3/TRBV12-4	12	many	ASSSGGTYNEQF
TRBV28	10	many	ASSFWGNEQF
TRBV4-1	11	.	ASSQGGSEGYT
TRBV6-2/TRBV6-3	13	many	ASSPLAQLNTEAF
TRBV7-9	13	few	ASSPILTPNYGYT
TRBV20-1	12	.	SASFEFGSQPHH